The entry below gives a single T cell receptor (beta chain) sequence along with its context. The data derive from a study of blood T cell repertoires in COVID-19. Original methodology: Reference gene primer amplification yielded estimated nucleated cell counts. Assay used: immunoSEQ multiplex PCR; TCRdb lists only in-frame clones, some missing. V, J and clone size were drawn from that table, and D and trimming were deduced from the DNA. The data contain fewer than 650,000 clones, roughly nine tenths of them singletons. V lost 5 bases, J lost 5 bases, and 6 bases lay in between. The CDR3 length is 11 residues. CDR1 is DFQATT, CDR2 SNEGSKA, per germline (reference sequence).

The sequence came from a woman aged 45-60 years with COVID-19, enrolled during active disease. Sequencing input: peripheral blood. The chain recombines TRBV20-1 with TRBJ2-2; no clear D gene. Here the CDR3 reads CSAVNTGELFF. In DNA, the CDR3 is TGCAGTGCTGTTAATACCGGGGAGCTGTTTTTT.